This record covers a single T cell receptor beta chain. Its cognate antigen is unknown. The germline V gene encodes CDR1 SGHNT and CDR2 YENEEA. The J segment lost 13 bases and the V segment lost 3 bases, leaving 11 bases of the junction unmatched. The CDR3 spans 16 residues. Stable Graves' hyperthyroidism meant no ophthalmopathy progression within 18 months. PBMCs were derived from 10 ml fresh peripheral blood. The record originates from a study of T cells in Graves' hyperthyroidism and ophthalmopathy. Study-level information: Blood from the periphery was taken at initial diagnosis, before any treatment. Study-wide results and caveats: Most clonotypes that expanded in the thyroid above 0.001 also showed up in blood.

RNA transcripts served as the template for amplifying TCR beta CDR3 regions. TCR CDR3 regions were first amplified by RT-PCR with HTBI primers. TCRdb independently ran MiXCR on the multiplex PCR reads; one entry per CDR3 protein. This table has under 350,000 distinct CDR3 sequences, roughly a fifth appearing once. Sequenced input: blood. The source of this sequence is a woman in her fifties or sixties with Graves' hyperthyroidism. The chain uses TRBV11-3 and TRBJ2-5; 16 bases agree with TRBD2. The CDR3 coding sequence is TGTGCCAGCAGCTTCCCGGGACTAGCGGGAGGGCCGCAGATGTACTTC. This encodes CASSFPGLAGGPQMYF.